This TCR beta chain was sequenced for a study of T cells after somatic rescue of genetic block. CDR3 length: 16 amino acids. Germline values: CDR1 GTSNPN, CDR2 SVGIG (reference sequence). V was shortened by 1 base and J by 0 bases, with 15 bases between the two germline ends. The method was immunoSEQ multiplex PCR; TCRdb's version includes in-frame clones alone and lacks a portion of them. The repertoire includes some 90,000 clones, just under 90% of them detected once, and around 1.6% sits in the top ten. The V call is TRBV30, the J call TRBJ1-1; no firm D call. The sample comprised peripheral blood mononuclear cells (PBMCs). The source is a woman aged 18 to 35. The CDR3 sequence: CAWSARQALMNTEAFF. In nucleotides, the CDR3 is TGTGCCTGGAGTGCACGGCAGGCCCTCATGAACACTGAAGCTTTCTTT.